A selection of T cell receptor beta chains follows, all from one sample in a study of blood T cell repertoires in COVID-19. Sequencing used immunoSEQ multiplex PCR; TCRdb keeps in-frame clones, though not all of them. The data show hundreds of thousands of clones, 85% to 90% seen once. The sample taken for sequencing was PBMCs or T cells enriched from blood (not recorded which). These receptors were taken from a woman aged 25 to 45 who had recovered from COVID-19. CDR3s include the opening cysteine and the closing phenylalanine or tryptophan. Each record gives: V gene, J gene, clone size, CDR3 protein. Clone size is given for some rows only: seen once, a few or many times, or a class if the clone is expanded.

v_gene: TRBV5-5
j_gene: TRBJ2-7
abundance: NA
CDR3aa: CASSFNPGQLFYEQYF

v_gene: TRBV5-1
j_gene: TRBJ2-2
abundance: few
CDR3aa: CASSLVSSTGGELFF

v_gene: TRBV9
j_gene: TRBJ2-7
abundance: NA
CDR3aa: CASSVGVAGLYEQYF

v_gene: TRBV19
j_gene: TRBJ2-7
abundance: NA
CDR3aa: CASTSGRGLTLGYEQYF

v_gene: TRBV19
j_gene: TRBJ2-1
abundance: few
CDR3aa: CASSIALLAAGSYNEQFF

v_gene: TRBV20-1
j_gene: TRBJ2-7
abundance: NA
CDR3aa: CSVKGAVQYF

v_gene: TRBV9
j_gene: TRBJ2-7
abundance: NA
CDR3aa: CASSWGSGSYEQYF

v_gene: TRBV7-9
j_gene: TRBJ1-1
abundance: NA
CDR3aa: CASSNQGAPGAFF

v_gene: TRBV6-5
j_gene: TRBJ2-1
abundance: NA
CDR3aa: CASSPLISSYNEQFF

v_gene: TRBV7-9
j_gene: TRBJ1-1
abundance: NA
CDR3aa: CASSSHQGANTEAFF

v_gene: TRBV6-1
j_gene: TRBJ2-2
abundance: few
CDR3aa: CASSELGLNTGELFF

v_gene: TRBV7-9
j_gene: TRBJ2-1
abundance: NA
CDR3aa: CASSLGQQAYNEQFF

v_gene: TRBV5-4
j_gene: TRBJ2-2
abundance: NA
CDR3aa: CASSLQGNTGELFF

v_gene: TRBV28
j_gene: TRBJ1-2
abundance: NA
CDR3aa: CASRPDRGSYGYTF

v_gene: TRBV18
j_gene: TRBJ2-7
abundance: NA
CDR3aa: CASSREFTLAYEQYF

v_gene: TRBV7-2
j_gene: TRBJ2-7
abundance: NA
CDR3aa: CASSLELAGTAYEQYF

v_gene: TRBV4-1
j_gene: TRBJ2-2
abundance: NA
CDR3aa: CASSPEWTAKRGGELFF

v_gene: TRBV5-8
j_gene: TRBJ2-7
abundance: once
CDR3aa: CASIRVLETMSYEQYF

v_gene: TRBV4-1
j_gene: TRBJ2-2
abundance: once
CDR3aa: CASSTNRGLNTGELFF

v_gene: TRBV5-4
j_gene: TRBJ1-4
abundance: NA
CDR3aa: CASSSGGPRSNEKLFF

v_gene: TRBV25-1
j_gene: TRBJ2-1
abundance: NA
CDR3aa: CASSEHSGRRANEQFF

v_gene: TRBV30
j_gene: TRBJ2-2
abundance: NA
CDR3aa: CAWSVITSWGTRGTGELFF

v_gene: TRBV19
j_gene: TRBJ1-2
abundance: NA
CDR3aa: CADSHGYGYTF

v_gene: TRBV28
j_gene: TRBJ1-1
abundance: NA
CDR3aa: CASSLRTGILIEAFF

v_gene: TRBV28
j_gene: TRBJ2-5
abundance: NA
CDR3aa: CASGGGPGRETQYF

v_gene: TRBV21-1
j_gene: TRBJ1-1
abundance: few
CDR3aa: CASSKEREEDTEAFF

v_gene: TRBV7-3
j_gene: TRBJ1-5
abundance: few
CDR3aa: CASSSDQRGVQPQHF

v_gene: TRBV19
j_gene: TRBJ2-7
abundance: NA
CDR3aa: CASSIVGDSYEQYF

v_gene: TRBV6-6
j_gene: TRBJ1-1
abundance: NA
CDR3aa: CASSPRERQYTEAFF

v_gene: TRBV18
j_gene: TRBJ2-1
abundance: NA
CDR3aa: CASSPRLREGRNEQFF

v_gene: TRBV9
j_gene: TRBJ1-3
abundance: few
CDR3aa: CASSPTGNSGNTIYF

v_gene: TRBV6-1
j_gene: TRBJ2-7
abundance: NA
CDR3aa: CASSEKTVASGIAYEQYF

v_gene: TRBV7-9
j_gene: TRBJ2-6
abundance: once
CDR3aa: CASSLTDRSRSGANVLTF

v_gene: TRBV7-2
j_gene: TRBJ1-4
abundance: NA
CDR3aa: CASSLDYQGTNEKLFF

v_gene: TRBV19
j_gene: TRBJ1-1
abundance: NA
CDR3aa: CASSYSGQGNTEAFF

v_gene: TRBV12-2
j_gene: TRBJ1-5
abundance: NA
CDR3aa: CASRLALTMGHNSNQPQHF

v_gene: TRBV14
j_gene: TRBJ2-2
abundance: NA
CDR3aa: CASSPLLAGELFF

v_gene: TRBV3-1/TRBV3-2
j_gene: TRBJ2-7
abundance: NA
CDR3aa: CASSQALAGLYEQYF

v_gene: TRBV9
j_gene: TRBJ1-2
abundance: NA
CDR3aa: CASSYQVGHGYGYTF

v_gene: TRBV20-1
j_gene: TRBJ1-5
abundance: NA
CDR3aa: CSASAAGGGYSNQPQHF

v_gene: TRBV7-2
j_gene: TRBJ2-7
abundance: once
CDR3aa: CASSLVGGLAYEQYF

v_gene: TRBV9
j_gene: TRBJ2-2
abundance: NA
CDR3aa: CASSVSSASTTGELFF

v_gene: TRBV2
j_gene: TRBJ1-1
abundance: NA
CDR3aa: CASRDRGGLNTEAFF

v_gene: TRBV6-5
j_gene: TRBJ1-4
abundance: NA
CDR3aa: CASSRRTVGNEKLFF

v_gene: TRBV5-6
j_gene: TRBJ2-7
abundance: NA
CDR3aa: CASRTGIGQLGYEQYF

v_gene: TRBV27
j_gene: TRBJ1-2
abundance: NA
CDR3aa: CASSGQGARGYTF

v_gene: TRBV13
j_gene: TRBJ2-3
abundance: NA
CDR3aa: CASSPCLAPSTDTQYF

v_gene: TRBV4-1
j_gene: TRBJ2-1
abundance: NA
CDR3aa: CASSQEWGTGPLDEQFF

v_gene: TRBV5-1
j_gene: TRBJ2-1
abundance: NA
CDR3aa: CASSIGQSSYNEQFF

v_gene: TRBV18
j_gene: TRBJ2-1
abundance: once
CDR3aa: CASSPQSSTSGSYPGLYNEQFF

v_gene: TRBV6-1
j_gene: TRBJ2-3
abundance: NA
CDR3aa: CASSEGSGSTDTQYF

v_gene: TRBV6-5
j_gene: TRBJ2-7
abundance: NA
CDR3aa: CASSYSGAPGIEQYF

v_gene: TRBV6-4
j_gene: TRBJ2-3
abundance: NA
CDR3aa: CASSNSGGTADTQYF

v_gene: TRBV2
j_gene: TRBJ1-1
abundance: NA
CDR3aa: CASKGGHARDTEAFF